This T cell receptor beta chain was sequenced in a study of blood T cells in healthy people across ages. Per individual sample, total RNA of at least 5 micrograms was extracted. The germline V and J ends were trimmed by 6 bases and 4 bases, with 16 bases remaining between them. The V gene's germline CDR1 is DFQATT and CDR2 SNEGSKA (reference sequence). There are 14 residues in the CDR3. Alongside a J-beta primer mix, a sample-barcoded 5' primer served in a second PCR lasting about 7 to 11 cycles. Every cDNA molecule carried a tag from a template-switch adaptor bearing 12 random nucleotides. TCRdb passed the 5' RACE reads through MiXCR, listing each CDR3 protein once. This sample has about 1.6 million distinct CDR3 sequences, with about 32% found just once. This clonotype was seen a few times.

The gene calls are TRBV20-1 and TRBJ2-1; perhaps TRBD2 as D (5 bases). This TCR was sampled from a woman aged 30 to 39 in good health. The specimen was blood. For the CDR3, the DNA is TGCAGTGCCCAGGCCTCGGAGGCGTACAATGAGCAGTTCTTC. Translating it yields CSAQASEAYNEQFF.